This T cell receptor beta chain appears in the sequencing data of a study of identical twins listed by TCRdb under 2016. Study-wide context: To test whether fetal clonotypes persist, the study used deep sequencing on TCR alpha and beta repertoires from monozygotic twins, unrelated adults of various ages, and cord blood. To rule out contamination, the twin experiments were replicated at different times with different library preparation protocols.

What the research found in general, with its limitations: Fewer insertions were carried by abundant cord blood beta clonotypes; a weaker similar trend was observed in young adult naive repertoires, while no such trend was observed in memory repertoires. In monozygotic twins, recombination models systematically underestimated out-of-frame TCR alpha sharing, but the models matched the sharing seen between unrelated individuals. Because the same donors could not be followed over many years, conclusions were based on cross-sectional statistical analysis. Invariant T cells such as MAIT and iNKT could partly confound zero-insertion analyses, though diverse VJ usage argued against this for most clonotypes. In beta out-of-frame sequences, excess twin sharing was weaker, because having fewer shared sequences lowered the signal-to-noise ratio. Compared with coincidental sharing between unrelated individuals, an excess of low generation-probability sequences was observed among out-of-frame TCR alpha sequences shared between twins.

The library came from 5' RACE. These reads were obtained on an Illumina HiSeq 2000. Template switching added a universal primer binding site, and the final cDNA carried a unique molecular identifier that allowed TCR cDNA molecules to be counted accurately. Specific primers in the conserved constant-segment region were used to synthesize first-strand cDNA for TCR alpha and beta chains. To control for contamination, every cDNA library was double barcoded, receiving both a SMART-Mk sample barcode and Illumina barcodes. TruSeq adapter sequences, together with Illumina sample barcodes, were added in two successive PCR steps. The TCR alpha and beta cDNA libraries were sequenced on the Illumina HiSeq platform using custom primers. Concerning the study's data processing: Raw reads were processed with MiGEC to extract unique molecular identifiers, and MiXCR was used to determine CDR3 positions. For each individual, recombination models were inferred using an EM algorithm with the repgenHMM and IGoR tools. Shared clonotypes were analyzed with the tcR package in R, and sharing was normalized by the product of cloneset sizes. To study raw recombination without the effects of thymic and clonal selection, out-of-frame nonproductive sequences were analyzed. The raw public reads went through TCRdb reprocessing: fastp at Q25, MiXCR clone calling, in-frame beta chains kept. Identical CDR3 proteins give one entry, which carries the most common genes and DNA. The V and J calls and clone size are TCRdb's, not the authors'. A total of approximately 680,000 distinct CDR3 sequences appear in this sample, less than 9% of them only once. The ten largest clones take up about 1.6% of the sample.

Reading the germline V gene gives CDR1 SGHDN and CDR2 FVKESK. Trimmed from V: 4 bases; trimmed from J: 2 bases; junction bases lacking a gene match: 5. Measured from the cysteine to the phenylalanine, the CDR3 is 16 residues long. Of all the DNA, just the CDR3 is kept, 48 bases in frame from base 1. Only healthy Caucasian donors were included. The twin cohort consisted of three pairs of female monozygotic twins, all aged 18 to 29 years. Peripheral blood mononuclear cells were the source from which RNA for the TCR libraries was isolated. This clonotype showed up many times. Its cognate antigen has yet to be identified. Per-base quality was not reported, and no clone a single base away is much larger than it. These same data were also listed under a study on yellow fever vaccine responses in identical twins. Per that second paper: According to the authors, the vaccine-induced T cell response in identical twins seemed to be partly convergent and partly specific to each individual. The study precisely tracked vaccine-responding T cell clones in identical twins.

This clonotype was obtained from a woman aged 18 to 35 in good health. The chain couples TRBV14 to TRBJ2-3; 11 middle bases align to TRBD2. The specimen sequenced was PBMCs. The DNA sequence is given as TGTGCCAGCAGCCGTCCGGGACTAGCGGCCACAGATACGCAGTATTTT. The resulting protein is CASSRPGLAATDTQYF.